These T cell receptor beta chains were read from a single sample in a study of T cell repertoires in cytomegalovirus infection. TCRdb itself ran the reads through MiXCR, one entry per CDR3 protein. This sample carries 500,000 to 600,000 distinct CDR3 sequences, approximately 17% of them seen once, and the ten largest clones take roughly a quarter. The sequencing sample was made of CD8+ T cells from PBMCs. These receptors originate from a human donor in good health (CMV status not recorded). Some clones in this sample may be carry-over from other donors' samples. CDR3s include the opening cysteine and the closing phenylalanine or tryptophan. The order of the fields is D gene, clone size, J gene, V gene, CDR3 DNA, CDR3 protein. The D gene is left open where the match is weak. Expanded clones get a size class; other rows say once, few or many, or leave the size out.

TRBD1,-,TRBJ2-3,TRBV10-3,TGTGCCATCACGGACAGAGGACAGGACGGCAATACGCAGTATTTT,CAITDRGQDGNTQYF
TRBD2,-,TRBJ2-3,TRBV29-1,TGCAGCGTTGAAGGAGCGGGGTCCCCAGATACGCAGTATTTT,CSVEGAGSPDTQYF
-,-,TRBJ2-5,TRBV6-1,TGTGCCAGCAGTGAAGCGGACAGCCAAGAGACCCAGTACTTC,CASSEADSQETQYF
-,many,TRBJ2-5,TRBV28,TGTGCCAGCAGTTTATACGTGGCAGTTCAAGAGACCCAGTACTTC,CASSLYVAVQETQYF
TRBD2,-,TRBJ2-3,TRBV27,TGTGCCAGCAGTGGGGGACTAGCGGGGAACACAGATACGCAGTATTTT,CASSGGLAGNTDTQYF
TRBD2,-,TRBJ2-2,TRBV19,TGTGCCAGTAGTGCCTGGCTAGCGGGACCATACCTTACAGACACCGGGGAGCTGTTTTTT,CASSAWLAGPYLTDTGELFF
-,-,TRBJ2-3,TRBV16,TGTGCCAGCAGCCAATCCCCCCTCACAGATACGCAGTATTTT,CASSQSPLTDTQYF
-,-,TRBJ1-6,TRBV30,TGTGCCTGGGACCCGGGGGGTAATTCACCCCTCCACTTT,CAWDPGGNSPLHF
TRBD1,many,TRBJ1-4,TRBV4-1,TGCGCCAGCACCTCGGGACAGGGGCGCGAAAAACTGTTTTTT,CASTSGQGREKLFF
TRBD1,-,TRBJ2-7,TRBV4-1,TGCGCCAGCAGCCTCCAAGTGACAGGGTTTACCTACGAGCAGTACTTC,CASSLQVTGFTYEQYF
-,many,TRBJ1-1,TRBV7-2,TGTGCCAGCAGCTTAGTGGGGGCAACTGAAGCTTTCTTT,CASSLVGATEAFF
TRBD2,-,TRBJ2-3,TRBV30,TGTGCCTGGAGTGTACTAGCGGGAAACCTCACAGATACGCAGTATTTT,CAWSVLAGNLTDTQYF
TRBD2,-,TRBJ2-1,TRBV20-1,TGCAGTGCTAGTTCCGGCGGGGGGTCAAGGAATGAGCAGTTCTTC,CSASSGGGSRNEQFF
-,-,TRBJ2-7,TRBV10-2,TGCGCCAGCAGTGAAGGAGCGGCGTCTTACTACGAGCAGTACTTC,CASSEGAASYYEQYF
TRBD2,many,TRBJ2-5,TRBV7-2,TGTGCCAGCAGCCCCCAAGATCGGGACGCGGGGGGGACCCAGTACTTC,CASSPQDRDAGGTQYF
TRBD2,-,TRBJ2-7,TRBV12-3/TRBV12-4,TGTGCCAGCACTCCATTCAGAACGGGGGGGGTCTACGAGCAGTACTTC,CASTPFRTGGVYEQYF
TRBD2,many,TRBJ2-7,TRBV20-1,TGCAGTGCTTCCGCGAGGGGGTTGGGAACTAGCGGAATCTCCTACGAGCAGTACTTC,CSASARGLGTSGISYEQYF
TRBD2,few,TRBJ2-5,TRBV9,TGTGCCAGCAGCGCCGGACTAGCGGGCCTCCAAGAGACCCAGTACTTC,CASSAGLAGLQETQYF
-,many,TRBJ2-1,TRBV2,TGTGCCAGCAGTGAACCTAGGGCGCCCGATGAGCAGTTCTTC,CASSEPRAPDEQFF
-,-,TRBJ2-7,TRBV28,TGTGCCAGCAGTTTTATCCGGGGGTATTACGAGCAGTACTTC,CASSFIRGYYEQYF
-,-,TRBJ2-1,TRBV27,TGTGCCAGCAGTTTCTTGACAGAGGAGGGGGGGGGGAGCTACTACAATGAGCAGTTCTTC,CASSFLTEEGGGSYYNEQFF
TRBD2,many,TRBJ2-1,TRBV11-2,TGTGCCAGCAGCTTAGGGACGACGGGACTAGCGAGTCACAATGAGCAGTTCTTC,CASSLGTTGLASHNEQFF
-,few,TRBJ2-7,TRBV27,TGTGCCAGCGCAGACAGATCCTACGAGCAGTACTTC,CASADRSYEQYF
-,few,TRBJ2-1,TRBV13,TGTGCCAGCAGCTTAGGCCGGCAGTGGCAGTTCTTC,CASSLGRQWQFF
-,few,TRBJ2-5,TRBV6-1,TGTGCCAGCAGTGAATACCAGGGGTCCCAAGAGACCCAGTACTTC,CASSEYQGSQETQYF
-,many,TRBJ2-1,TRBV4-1,TGCGCCAGCAGCCAAAAAGCTAGCTCCTACAATGAGCAGTTCTTC,CASSQKASSYNEQFF
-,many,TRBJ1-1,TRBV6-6,TGTGCCAGCAGTTACGGGGGCAGGACCGCGAACACTGAAGCTTTCTTT,CASSYGGRTANTEAFF
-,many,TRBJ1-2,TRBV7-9,TGTGCCACCCGGGACGGGAACTATGGCTACACCTTC,CATRDGNYGYTF
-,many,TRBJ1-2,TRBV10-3,TGTGCCATCAGTGAAGGAGAGAACATGCCCCAAAATGGCTACACCTTC,CAISEGENMPQNGYTF
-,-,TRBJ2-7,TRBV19,TGTGCCAGTAGTAAAGGGTGCTGCGACAGTGCCTACGAGCAGTACTTC,CASSKGCCDSAYEQYF
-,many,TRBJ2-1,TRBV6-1,TGTGCCAGCAGTGGACAGGTCTATGAGCAGTTCTTC,CASSGQVYEQFF
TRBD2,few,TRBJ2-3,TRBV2,TGTGCCAGCAGTGAAACTAGCGGGACACACACAGATACGCAGTATTTT,CASSETSGTHTDTQYF
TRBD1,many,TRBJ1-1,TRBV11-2,TGTGCCAGCAGCTCCTGGATCCGGGACAGGTGGATGAACACTGAAGCTTTCTTT,CASSSWIRDRWMNTEAFF
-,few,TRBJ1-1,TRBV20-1,TGCAGTGCCAAGTGGTATGGTGAGATGAACACTGAAGCTTTCTTT,CSAKWYGEMNTEAFF
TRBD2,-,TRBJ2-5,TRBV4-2,TGTGCCAGCAGCCGAGTAAGCGGGGGGAGAGAGACCCAGTACTTC,CASSRVSGGRETQYF
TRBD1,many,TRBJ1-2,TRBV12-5,TGTGCTAGTGGAGGGGGCTCCACCTATGGCTACACCTTC,CASGGGSTYGYTF
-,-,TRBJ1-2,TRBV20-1,TGCAGTGCTAGAGATGAAGACAGCCTCCGGTATGGCTACACCTTC,CSARDEDSLRYGYTF
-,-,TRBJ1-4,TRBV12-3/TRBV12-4,TGTGCCAGCACCCGAAGGTCTGCAACTAATGAAAAACTGTTTTTT,CASTRRSATNEKLFF
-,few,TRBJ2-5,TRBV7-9,TGTGCCAGCAGCTTTGAGCGAGAGACCCAGTACTTC,CASSFERETQYF
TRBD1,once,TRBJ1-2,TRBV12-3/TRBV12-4,TGTGCCAGCAGTGGACAGGTCCGCTATGGCTACACCTTC,CASSGQVRYGYTF
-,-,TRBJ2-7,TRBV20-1,TGCAGTGCTAGAGATCTGACCTACGAGCAGTACTTC,CSARDLTYEQYF
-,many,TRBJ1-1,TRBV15,TGTGCCACCAGCCGAGGGGTTACTAGCCTCTCGGACACTGAAGCTTTCTTT,CATSRGVTSLSDTEAFF